Sequencing of this T cell receptor beta chain was carried out in a study of blood T cell repertoires in COVID-19. Germline CDR1 is MNHEY and CDR2 is SVGAGI. Trimming removed 2 bases from V and 3 bases from J, with 13 bases in between. The CDR3 consists of 15 residues. Method: immunoSEQ multiplex PCR; TCRdb's copy keeps in-frame clones and lacks some. Of approximately 280,000 clones in the sample, 70% to 90% were seen once. This rearrangement joins TRBV6-5 to TRBJ1-2; the D gene is possibly TRBD1 (5 bases). The receptor was isolated from a woman in her 70s with acute or convalescent COVID-19. The sequencing sample was made of peripheral blood. CDR3 nucleotides: TGTGCCAGCAGTTACGGGGGGGGAGGGTACTATGGCTACACCTTC. Amino acids: CASSYGGGGYYGYTF.